This TCR beta chain originates from a study of OX40 agonist ivuxolimab in advanced cancers. Study-level points and caveats: Some nonresponders likewise displayed low normalized T-cell clonal expansion.

To note about this clone: Antigen unknown.

The method was immunoSEQ multiplex PCR; TCRdb's version includes in-frame clones alone and lacks a portion of them. The data show 55,000 to 65,000 clones, with 86% seen just once and less than 0.6% held by the top ten. This CDR3 is built from 15 residues. Looked up from germline, CDR1 is LNHDA and CDR2 is SQIVND (reference sequence). Trimming cost V 3 bases and J 2 bases, with 12 bases left between them. The input for sequencing was CD4+ or CD8+ T cells sorted from blood, taken in a trial of the OX40 agonist ivuxolimab. This receptor was identified in an adult with an advanced solid tumor such as melanoma, head and neck, liver or kidney cancer. The chain carries TRBV19 and TRBJ2-3, with D perhaps given as TRBD1 or TRBD2 (5 bases each). The CDR3 reads CASSIGGRPTDTQYF. In DNA form, the CDR3 reads TGTGCCAGTAGTATTGGGGGACGGCCCACAGATACGCAGTATTTT.